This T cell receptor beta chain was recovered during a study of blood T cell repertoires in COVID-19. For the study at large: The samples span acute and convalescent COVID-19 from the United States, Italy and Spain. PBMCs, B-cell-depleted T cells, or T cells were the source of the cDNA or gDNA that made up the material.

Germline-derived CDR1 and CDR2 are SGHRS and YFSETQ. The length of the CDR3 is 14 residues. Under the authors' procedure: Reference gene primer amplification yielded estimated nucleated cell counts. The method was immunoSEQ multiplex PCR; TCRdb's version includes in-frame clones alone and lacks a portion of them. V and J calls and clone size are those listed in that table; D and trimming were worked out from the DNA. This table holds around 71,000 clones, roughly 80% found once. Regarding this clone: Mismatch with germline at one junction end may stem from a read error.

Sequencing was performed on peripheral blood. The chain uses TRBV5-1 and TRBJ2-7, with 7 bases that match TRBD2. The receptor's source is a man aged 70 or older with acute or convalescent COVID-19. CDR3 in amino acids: CATSPGGSIHEQYF. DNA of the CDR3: TGCGCCACCAGCCCGGGCGGGAGTATCCACGAGCAGTACTTC.